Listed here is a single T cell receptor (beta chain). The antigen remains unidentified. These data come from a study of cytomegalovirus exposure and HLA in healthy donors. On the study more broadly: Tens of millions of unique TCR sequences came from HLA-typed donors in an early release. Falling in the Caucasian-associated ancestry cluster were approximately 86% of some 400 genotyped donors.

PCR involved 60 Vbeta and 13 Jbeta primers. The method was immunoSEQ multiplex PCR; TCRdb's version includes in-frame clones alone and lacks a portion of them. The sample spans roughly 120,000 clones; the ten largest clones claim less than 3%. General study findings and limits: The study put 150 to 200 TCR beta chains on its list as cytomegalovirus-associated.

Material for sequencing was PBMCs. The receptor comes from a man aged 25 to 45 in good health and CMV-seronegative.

The CDR3 DNA reads as TGTGCCGGAGGCAGTACAGCCACTGAAGCTTTCTTT. Amino acids: CAGGSTATEAFF. This rearrangement joins TRBV30 to TRBJ1-1; D call uncertain. The CDR3 runs 12 residues. The germline V and J ends were trimmed by 8 bases and 4 bases, with 14 bases remaining between them. From germline, CDR1 is GTSNPN and CDR2 SVGIG (reference sequence).